This entry lists 15 T cell receptor beta chains sequenced from one sample in a study of control samples from healthy donors and cancer patients. Profiled with immunoSEQ multiplex PCR; TCRdb holds only in-frame clones, not every one. The top ten clones hold roughly 14% of a sample with fewer than 300,000 clones, about 80% of them seen once. Source material: PBMCs. The receptor set was obtained from an older woman with lung cancer.

This sequence joins TRBV5-1 and TRBJ1-1; D not certain. In germline, CDR1 is SGHRS, CDR2 YFSETQ. Deletions cut 0 bases from V and 5 bases from J, with 5 bases between. The CDR3 is made up of 12 amino acids. CDR3 sequence: CASSLDLTEAFF. The CDR3 nucleotides read TGCGCCAGCAGCTTGGATCTAACTGAAGCTTTCTTT.

This clone appeared a single time. The chain recombines TRBV6-1 with TRBJ1-2; 7 nucleotides match TRBD1. Germline V gene lookup returns CDR1 MNHNS and CDR2 SASEGT. The CDR3 is 19 amino acids. Trimming at V came to 0 bases and at J to 5 bases, leaving 18 bases not matched to a gene. This CDR3 is CASSEAGTGALVGLYGYTF. CDR3 nucleotide sequence: TGTGCCAGCAGTGAAGCCGGAACAGGGGCTCTGGTAGGGCTTTATGGCTACACCTTC.

This chain links TRBV3-1 (or the pseudogene TRBV3-2) with TRBJ1-1; the match to TRBD1 covers 7 bases. The V and J ends lost 1 base and 1 base, in that order; junction bases with no gene match: 3. There are 15 residues in the CDR3. The germline V gene has CDR1 LGHDT and CDR2 YNNKEL (reference sequence). CDR3 sequence reads: CASSQGDSWNTEAFF. As DNA, the CDR3 is TGTGCCAGCAGCCAAGGGGACAGCTGGAACACTGAAGCTTTCTTT.

This rearrangement joins TRBV14 to TRBJ2-3; TRBD2 might be the D (5 bases). CDR3 length equals 14 residues. Germline-derived CDR1 and CDR2 are SGHDN and FVKESK. V was trimmed by 0 bases and J by 4 bases, leaving 8 bases between them. CDR3 amino acids: CASSQERRADTQYF. CDR3 DNA sequence: TGTGCCAGCAGCCAAGAACGGCGGGCAGATACGCAGTATTTT.

This sequence joins TRBV11-2 and TRBJ2-3; 15 nucleotides match TRBD2. The CDR3 loop spans 16 amino acids. Germline-derived CDR1 and CDR2 are SGHAT and FQNNGV. With 5 bases clipped from V and 3 bases from J, the junction kept 3 bases outside the gene matches. The chain's CDR3 is CASSLGLAGGTDTQYF. The CDR3 DNA reads TGTGCCAGCAGCCTGGGACTAGCGGGAGGAACAGATACGCAGTATTTT.

Only a few counts were recorded for this clone. The rearrangement links TRBV25-1 to TRBJ1-5; maybe TRBD1 (5 bases). The V and J ends lost 1 base and 7 bases respectively, with 11 bases between them. The CDR3 runs to 14 residues. The germline CDR1 and CDR2 sequences are MGHDK and SYGVNS. Here the CDR3 reads CASSESQGDQPQHF. Written as DNA, the CDR3 is TGTGCCAGCAGTGAATCCCAGGGAGACCAGCCCCAGCATTTT. Variable domain in full (rest from reference TRBV25-1 and TRBJ1-5): EADIYQTPRYLVIGTGKKITLECSQTMGHDKMYWYQQDPGMELHLIHYSYGVNSTEKGDLSSESTVSRIRTEHFPLTLESARPSHTSQYLCASSESQGDQPQHFGDGTRLSIL.

This chain joins TRBV18 and TRBJ2-1, with D perhaps TRBD2 (7 bases). The CDR3 extends over 13 amino acids. V was pared by 1 base and J by 12 bases, with 13 bases between. CDR1 and CDR2 (germline): KGHSH, LQKENI. The CDR3 here is CASSPREGDAQFF. The CDR3, as DNA: TGTGCCAGCTCACCACGGGAGGGGGACGCGCAGTTCTTC.

V usage is TRBV11-2 and J usage is TRBJ2-7; D ambiguous. Germline CDR1 is SGHAT and CDR2 is FQNNGV. V dropped 1 base and J dropped 0 bases, with 10 bases sitting between them. This CDR3 has 15 residues. CDR3 protein: CASSLAQGFSYEQYF. DNA of the CDR3: TGTGCCAGCAGCTTAGCGCAAGGGTTCTCCTACGAGCAGTACTTC.

The chain joins TRBV6-5 to TRBJ1-3; 7 nucleotides agree with TRBD1. The CDR3 length is 14 residues. Germline-derived CDR1 and CDR2 are MNHEY and SVGAGI. With V trimmed by 7 bases and J by 0 bases, 3 bases remained unmatched. The CDR3 reads CASTPGGSGNTIYF. CDR3 DNA: TGTGCCAGCACCCCAGGGGGCTCTGGAAACACCATATATTTT.

CDR3 nucleotide sequence: TGTGCCAGCAGCCCCGCCCGGGGAAGGGGCAACACAGATACGCAGTATTTT. Its protein product is CASSPARGRGNTDTQYF. The V call is TRBV7-9, the J call TRBJ2-3; TRBD1 or TRBD2 may be the D gene (5 bases each). V lost 5 bases to trimming and J lost 2 bases, with 20 bases between them. This CDR3 contains 17 residues. From germline, CDR1 is SEHNR and CDR2 FQNEAQ (reference sequence).

The V call is TRBV9, the J call TRBJ1-2; D unclear. Germline V gene data show CDR1 as SGDLS and CDR2 as YYNGEE. The CDR3 totals 11 residues. V was cut by 3 bases and J by 4 bases, with 4 bases left in between. The CDR3 loop reads CASSALYGYTF. Here the CDR3 DNA reads TGTGCCAGCAGCGCCCTCTATGGCTACACCTTC.

This rearrangement joins TRBV6-5 to TRBJ2-1; D possibly corresponds to TRBD1 (5 bases). The CDR3 runs 15 residues. Trimming removed 5 bases from V and 0 bases from J, with 11 bases in between. Germline CDR1 MNHEY, CDR2 SVGAGI. The CDR3 DNA is TGTGCCAGCAGTATTGGACACTCCTCCTACAATGAGCAGTTCTTC. Translated, it gives CASSIGHSSYNEQFF.

The chain combines TRBV30 with TRBJ1-6, with 11 bases aligning to TRBD1. This CDR3 has 15 residues. CDR1 is GTSNPN and CDR2 is SVGIG in the germline V gene (reference sequence). J lost 12 bases, V lost 7 bases, and 14 bases had no gene match. CDR3 DNA: TGTGCCTTGGAGAAGGCGGGACAGGGGGTTGGACCCCTCCACTTT. Its translation: CALEKAGQGVGPLHF.

The gene calls are TRBV9 and TRBJ2-1; 8 positions match TRBD2. Per the germline V gene, CDR1 is SGDLS and CDR2 is YYNGEE. The V segment lost 2 bases and the J segment 5 bases; nucleotides outside the gene matches: 6. The CDR3 has 15 amino acids. The CDR3 loop reads CASSVIGGANNEQFF. DNA of the CDR3: TGTGCCAGCAGCGTGATCGGGGGGGCGAACAATGAGCAGTTCTTC.

The gene calls are TRBV27 and TRBJ1-4, with 10 bases identical to TRBD1. The germline V gene has CDR1 MNHEY and CDR2 SMNVEV (reference sequence). V lost 2 bases to trimming and J lost 0 bases; unmatched junction nucleotides: 6. This CDR3 has 18 amino acids. This CDR3 is CASSLLGQGSTTNEKLFF. The CDR3 nucleotides read TGTGCCAGCAGTTTACTGGGACAGGGGTCAACAACTAATGAAAAACTGTTTTTT.